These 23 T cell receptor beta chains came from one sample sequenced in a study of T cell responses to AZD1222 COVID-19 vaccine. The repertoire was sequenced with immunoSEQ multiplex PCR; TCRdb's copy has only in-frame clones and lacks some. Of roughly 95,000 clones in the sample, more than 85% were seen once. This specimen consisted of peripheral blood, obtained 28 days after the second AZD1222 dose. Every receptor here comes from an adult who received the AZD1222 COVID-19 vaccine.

CDR3 residues: CASSSSDANTGELFF. DNA for the CDR3: TGTGCCAGCAGCTCCTCAGACGCGAACACCGGGGAGCTGTTTTTT. The genes are TRBV5-6 and TRBJ2-2; D is unclear. The germline V gene encodes CDR1 SGHDT and CDR2 YYEEEE. Trimming cost V 3 bases and J 0 bases, with 9 bases left between them. The CDR3 is 15 amino acids.

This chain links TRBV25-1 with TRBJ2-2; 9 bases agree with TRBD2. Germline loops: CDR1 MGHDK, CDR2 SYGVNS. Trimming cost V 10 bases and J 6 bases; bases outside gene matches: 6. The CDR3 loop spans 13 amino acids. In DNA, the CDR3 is TGTGCCACTCCCGGACTAGCGCCCGGGGAGCTGTTTTTT. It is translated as CATPGLAPGELFF.

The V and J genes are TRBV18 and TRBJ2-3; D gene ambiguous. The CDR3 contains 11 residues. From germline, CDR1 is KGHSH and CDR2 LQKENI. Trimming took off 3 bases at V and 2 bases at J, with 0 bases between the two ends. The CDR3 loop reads CASSPTDTQYF. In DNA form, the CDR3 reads TGTGCCAGCTCACCCACAGATACGCAGTATTTT.

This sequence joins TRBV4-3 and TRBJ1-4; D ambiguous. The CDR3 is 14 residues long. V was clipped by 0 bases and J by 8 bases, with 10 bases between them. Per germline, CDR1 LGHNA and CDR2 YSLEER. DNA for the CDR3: TGCGCCAGCAGCCAAGATGAAGGGCGGGAAAAACTGTTTTTT. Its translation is CASSQDEGREKLFF.

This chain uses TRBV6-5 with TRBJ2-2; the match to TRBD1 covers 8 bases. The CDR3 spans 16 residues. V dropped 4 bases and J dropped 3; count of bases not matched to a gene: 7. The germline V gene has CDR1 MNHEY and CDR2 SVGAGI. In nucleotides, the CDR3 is TGTGCCAGCAGTTCCCAGGACAGGGTTTACACCGGGGAGCTGTTTTTT. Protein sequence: CASSSQDRVYTGELFF.

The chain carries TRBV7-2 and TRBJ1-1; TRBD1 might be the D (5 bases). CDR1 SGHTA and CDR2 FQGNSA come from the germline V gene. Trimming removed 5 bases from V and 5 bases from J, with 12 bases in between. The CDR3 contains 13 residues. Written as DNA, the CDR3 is TGTGCCAGCAGCACCAGGGTCGGAACTGAAGCTTTCTTT. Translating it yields CASSTRVGTEAFF.

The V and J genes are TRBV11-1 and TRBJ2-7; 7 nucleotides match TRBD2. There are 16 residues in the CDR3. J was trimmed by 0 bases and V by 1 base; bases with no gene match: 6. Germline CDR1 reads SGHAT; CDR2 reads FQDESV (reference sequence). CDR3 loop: CASSLGGRGYSYEQYF. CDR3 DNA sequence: TGTGCCAGCAGCTTAGGCGGGCGGGGGTACTCCTACGAGCAGTACTTC.

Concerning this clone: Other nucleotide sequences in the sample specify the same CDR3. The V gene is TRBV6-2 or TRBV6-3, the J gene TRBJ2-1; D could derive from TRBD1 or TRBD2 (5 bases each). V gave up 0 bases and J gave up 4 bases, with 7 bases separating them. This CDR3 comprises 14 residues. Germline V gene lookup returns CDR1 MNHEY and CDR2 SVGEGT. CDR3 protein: CASSYSGRYNEQFF. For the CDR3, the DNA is TGTGCCAGCAGTTACTCGGGACGGTACAATGAGCAGTTCTTC.

CDR3 coding DNA: TGCGCCAGCAGCTTGGCCCCTTCCGACACGCAGTATTTT. Encoded protein: CASSLAPSDTQYF. The chain is built from TRBV5-1 and TRBJ2-3, with no clear D. The germline gives CDR1 SGHRS, CDR2 YFSETQ. The CDR3 has 13 residues. Trimming took off 0 bases at V and 9 bases at J, with 11 bases between the two ends.

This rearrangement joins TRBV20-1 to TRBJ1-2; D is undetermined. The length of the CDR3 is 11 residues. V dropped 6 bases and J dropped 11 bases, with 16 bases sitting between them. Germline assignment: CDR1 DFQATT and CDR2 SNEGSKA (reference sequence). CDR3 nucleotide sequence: TGCAGTGCCGAAACCACGGGATGGTACACCTTC. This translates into CSAETTGWYTF.

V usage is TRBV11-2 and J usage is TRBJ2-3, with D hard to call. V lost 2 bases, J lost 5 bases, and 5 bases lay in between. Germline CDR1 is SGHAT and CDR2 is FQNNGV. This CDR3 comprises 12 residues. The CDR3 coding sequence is TGTGCCAGCAGCTTAAGGAGAGATACGCAGTATTTT. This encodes CASSLRRDTQYF.

The CDR3 bases are TGTGCCAGCAGCCTCACACGGGACGGAGAGTACGAGCAGTACTTC. As protein: CASSLTRDGEYEQYF. The rearrangement joins TRBV11-3 to TRBJ2-7; the D gene could be TRBD1 or TRBD2 (5 bases each). The ends were cut back, 5 bases at V and 4 bases at J, with 18 bases in the middle. CDR1 is SGHNT, CDR2 YENEEA, per germline. This CDR3 spans 15 amino acids. Together with reference TRBV11-3 and TRBJ2-7, the CDR3 gives the full variable domain: EAGVVQSPRYKIIEKKQPVAFWCNPISGHNTLYWYLQNLGQGPELLIRYENEEAVDDSQLPKDRFSAERLKGVDSTLKIQPAELGDSAVYLCASSLTRDGEYEQYFGPGTRLTVT.

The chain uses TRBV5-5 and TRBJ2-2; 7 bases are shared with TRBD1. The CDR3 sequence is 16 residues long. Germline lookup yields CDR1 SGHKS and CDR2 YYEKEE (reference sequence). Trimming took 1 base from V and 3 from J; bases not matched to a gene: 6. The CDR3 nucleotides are TGTGCCAGCAGCTTGATAAGGACAGGCGACACCGGGGAGCTGTTTTTT. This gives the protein CASSLIRTGDTGELFF.

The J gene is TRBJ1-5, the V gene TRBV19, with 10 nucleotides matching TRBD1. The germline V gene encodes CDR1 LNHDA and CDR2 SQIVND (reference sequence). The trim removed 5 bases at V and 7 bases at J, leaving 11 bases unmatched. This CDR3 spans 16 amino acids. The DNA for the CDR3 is TGTGCCAGTAGTGGGGACAGGGGTATGGTAAGACAGCCCCAGCATTTT. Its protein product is CASSGDRGMVRQPQHF.

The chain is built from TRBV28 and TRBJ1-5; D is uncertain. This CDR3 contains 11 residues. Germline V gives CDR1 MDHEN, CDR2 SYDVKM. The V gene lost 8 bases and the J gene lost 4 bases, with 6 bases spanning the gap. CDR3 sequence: CASGINQPQHF. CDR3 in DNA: TGTGCCAGCGGTATTAATCAGCCCCAGCATTTT.

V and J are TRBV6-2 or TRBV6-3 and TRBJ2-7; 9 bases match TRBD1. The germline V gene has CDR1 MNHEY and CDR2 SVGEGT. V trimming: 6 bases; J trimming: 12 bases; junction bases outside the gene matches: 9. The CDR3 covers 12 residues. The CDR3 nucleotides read TGTGCCAGCAGCCTCAGCGGGACAGGGTCGTACTTC. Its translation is CASSLSGTGSYF.

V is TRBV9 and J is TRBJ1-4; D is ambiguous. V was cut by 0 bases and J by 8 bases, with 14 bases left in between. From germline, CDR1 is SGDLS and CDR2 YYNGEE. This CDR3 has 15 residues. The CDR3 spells CASSVGGGVREKLFF. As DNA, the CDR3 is TGTGCCAGCAGCGTAGGGGGAGGCGTAAGGGAAAAACTGTTTTTT.

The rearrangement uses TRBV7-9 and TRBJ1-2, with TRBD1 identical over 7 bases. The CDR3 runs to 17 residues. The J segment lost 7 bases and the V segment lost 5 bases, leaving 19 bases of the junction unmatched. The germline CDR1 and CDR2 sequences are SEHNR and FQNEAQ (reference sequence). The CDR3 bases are TGTGCCAGCAGCCACTCCACCACAGGGGCGCCACTGTCTGGCTACACCTTC. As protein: CASSHSTTGAPLSGYTF.

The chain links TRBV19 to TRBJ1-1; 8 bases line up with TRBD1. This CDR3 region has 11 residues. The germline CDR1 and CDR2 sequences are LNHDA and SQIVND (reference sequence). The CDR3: CASGGRTEAFF. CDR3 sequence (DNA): TGTGCATCAGGGGGCCGGACTGAAGCTTTCTTT.

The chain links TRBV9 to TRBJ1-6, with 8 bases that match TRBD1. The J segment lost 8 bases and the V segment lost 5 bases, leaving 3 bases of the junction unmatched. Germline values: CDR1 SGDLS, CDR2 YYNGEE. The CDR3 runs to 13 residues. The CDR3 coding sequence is TGTGCCAGCAGACAGGGGGAGCATTCACCCCTCCACTTT. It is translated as CASRQGEHSPLHF.

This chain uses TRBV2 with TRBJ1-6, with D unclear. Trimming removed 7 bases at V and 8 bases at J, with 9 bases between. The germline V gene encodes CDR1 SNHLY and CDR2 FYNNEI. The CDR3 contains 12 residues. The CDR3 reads CASNIVYSPLHF. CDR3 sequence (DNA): TGTGCCAGCAATATAGTTTATTCACCCCTCCACTTT.

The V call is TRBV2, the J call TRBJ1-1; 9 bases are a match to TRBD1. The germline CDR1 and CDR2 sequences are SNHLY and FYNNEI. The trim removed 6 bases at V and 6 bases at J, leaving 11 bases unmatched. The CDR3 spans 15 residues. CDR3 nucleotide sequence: TGTGCCAGCAGCGAGACAGGGGGAAATGCGCCTGAAGCTTTCTTT. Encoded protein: CASSETGGNAPEAFF.

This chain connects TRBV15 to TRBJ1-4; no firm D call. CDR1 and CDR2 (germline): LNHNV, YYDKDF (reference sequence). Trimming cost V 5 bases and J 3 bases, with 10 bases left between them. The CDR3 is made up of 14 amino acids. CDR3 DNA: TGTGCCACCAGCTCGTATAGGGCTAATGAAAAACTGTTTTTT. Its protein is CATSSYRANEKLFF.